This TCR beta chain originates from a study of blood T cell repertoires in COVID-19. Study-level background: The United States, Italy and Spain were the sources of the acute and convalescent COVID-19 samples. Sources were T cells, B-cell-depleted T cells, or PBMCs; the material itself was cDNA or gDNA.

How the authors handled the data: Reference gene primer amplification in the assay estimated nucleated cell counts. TCRdb's table, derived via immunoSEQ multiplex PCR, lists solely in-frame clones and lacks some. V, J and clone size are taken as reported in that table, and D and trimming were inferred from the DNA itself. The table includes some 8,000 clones, approximately 84% detected once. This clone was observed once. This clonotype was obtained from a human donor with active COVID-19. The donor label of this sample is uncertain. The specimen was peripheral blood.

The DNA of the CDR3 is TGTGCCAGCAGGAGACAGGGGGGAGCAACTAATGAAAAACTGTTTTTT. This translates into CASRRQGGATNEKLFF. The chain joins TRBV2 to TRBJ1-4; the match to TRBD1 covers 9 bases. In germline, CDR1 is SNHLY, CDR2 FYNNEI. This CDR3 is built from 16 residues. Losses at the gene ends were 6 bases for V and 0 bases for J; bases not matched to a gene: 5.